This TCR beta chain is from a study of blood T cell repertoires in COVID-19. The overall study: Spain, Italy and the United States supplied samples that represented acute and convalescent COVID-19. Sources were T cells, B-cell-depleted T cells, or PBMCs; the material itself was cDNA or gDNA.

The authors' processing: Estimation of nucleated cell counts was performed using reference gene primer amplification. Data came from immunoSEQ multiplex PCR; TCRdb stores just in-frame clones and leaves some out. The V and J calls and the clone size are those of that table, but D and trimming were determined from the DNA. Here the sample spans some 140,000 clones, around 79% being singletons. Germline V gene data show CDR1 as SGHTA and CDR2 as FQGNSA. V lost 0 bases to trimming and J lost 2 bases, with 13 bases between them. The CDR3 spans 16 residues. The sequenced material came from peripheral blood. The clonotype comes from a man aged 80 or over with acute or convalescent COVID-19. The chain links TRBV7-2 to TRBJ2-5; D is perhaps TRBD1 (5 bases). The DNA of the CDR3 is TGTGCCAGCAGCTTAGCAGGGGCAGGGTGGCAAGAGACCCAGTACTTC. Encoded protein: CASSLAGAGWQETQYF.